This TCR beta chain appears in the sequencing data of a study of response to subunit inactivated influenza vaccine (dated by TCRdb to 2017 to 2018). Looking at the study overall: To follow how T cells responded to a trivalent subunit inactivated influenza vaccine, the researchers relied on deep quantitative profiling of the T cell receptor repertoire. Broader findings and caveats from the paper: The authors suggested that each seasonal influenza vaccination may recruit only a limited number of new T cells.

A note on this clonotype: Its antigen is still unknown. No qualities accompany the bases; no much larger clone lies one base away.

Preparation of the library involved RT-PCR. This sample was sequenced with an Illumina HiSeq 2500. The raw public reads went through TCRdb reprocessing: fastp at Q25, MiXCR clone calling, in-frame beta chains kept. Rows with one shared CDR3 protein collapse into an entry with the most common genes and DNA. Here the sample has about 180,000 distinct CDR3 sequences; around a tenth occur a single time. The leading ten clones occupy roughly a third of the sample. The CDR3 sequence holds 14 residues, the cysteine and phenylalanine included. Only the CDR3 DNA is retained, 42 bases long and in frame from the first base. Germline trimming amounts to 3 bases on V and 7 bases on J, with 4 as the count of junction bases outside the gene matches.

Sequenced here: CD8+ T cells sorted from PBMCs, sampled 23 to 25 months after vaccination. The sequence was collected from a man aged 50-75 years who received an inactivated influenza vaccine. Donor details come from another sample of the same person, matched by shared clones. The V and J genes are TRBV12-3 or TRBV12-4 and TRBJ2-1; 9 bases in between match TRBD2. The nucleotide sequence reads TGTGCCAGCAGTTTTAGCGGGAGTTTAAATGAGCAGTTCTTC. It is translated as CASSFSGSLNEQFF.